The 16 T cell receptor beta chains below come from one sample, sequenced in a study of blood T cell repertoires in COVID-19. Sequencing was performed with immunoSEQ multiplex PCR; in TCRdb, only in-frame clones are kept and a portion is missing. This sample has about 180,000 clones, with around 80% found just once. The sample comprised peripheral blood. The receptors shown here come from a woman at least 80 years old with COVID-19, enrolled during active disease.

The chain joins TRBV18 to TRBJ2-5, with 7 positions matching TRBD2. CDR1 and CDR2 from the germline V gene are KGHSH and LQKENI. Germline trimming cut 8 bases from V and 1 base from J; bases unmatched to any gene: 4. The CDR3 runs 13 residues. Here the CDR3 reads CASTRTSQETQYF. CDR3 nucleotide sequence: TGTGCCAGCACGCGGACTAGCCAAGAGACCCAGTACTTC.

The chain couples TRBV2 to TRBJ2-5; D perhaps matches TRBD1 (5 bases). CDR1 SNHLY and CDR2 FYNNEI come from the germline V gene. The CDR3 is 12 amino acids. Trimming removed 5 bases from V and 3 bases from J, with 7 bases in between. CDR3 sequence reads: CASSLTEETQYF. In DNA, the CDR3 is TGTGCCAGCAGTCTGACAGAAGAGACCCAGTACTTC.

CDR3 loop: CASSSAPTSGGYTGELFF. CDR3 DNA sequence: TGTGCCAGCAGTTCGGCCCCGACTAGCGGGGGCTACACCGGGGAGCTGTTTTTT. This chain joins TRBV28 and TRBJ2-2, with 12 bases lining up with TRBD2. J gave up 3 bases and V 4 bases, and 9 bases lay outside the gene matches. The germline V gene has CDR1 MDHEN and CDR2 SYDVKM. The CDR3 is 18 residues long.

The chain links TRBV30 to TRBJ2-3; TRBD1 might be the D (5 bases). This CDR3 comprises 14 residues. V shed 0 bases and J shed 0 bases, with 7 bases lying between them. Germline CDR1 GTSNPN, CDR2 SVGIG (reference sequence). The CDR3 reads CAWSVGASTDTQYF. The CDR3 DNA reads TGTGCCTGGAGTGTAGGGGCCAGCACAGATACGCAGTATTTT.

This rearrangement joins TRBV2 to TRBJ2-1, with D perhaps TRBD1 (6 bases). This CDR3 is 15 amino acids long. CDR1 and CDR2 (germline): SNHLY, FYNNEI. The ends were cut back, 5 bases at V and 8 bases at J, with 19 bases in the middle. The CDR3 DNA sequence: TGTGCCAGCAGTTATTCCGGGACACAAGGCGATGAGCAGTTCTTC. Translation: CASSYSGTQGDEQFF.

J is TRBJ2-5 and V is TRBV5-1, with TRBD2 identical over 8 bases. Germline V CDR1 and CDR2: SGHRS, YFSETQ. Losses at the gene ends were 2 bases for V and 2 bases for J; bases not matched to a gene: 2. This CDR3 contains 14 residues. DNA for the CDR3: TGCGCCAGCAGCTTACTAGCGGAACAAGAGACCCAGTACTTC. It specifies CASSLLAEQETQYF.

The genes are TRBV4-2 and TRBJ2-2, with 7 bases that match TRBD1. The germline CDR1 and CDR2 sequences are LGHNA and YNFKEQ. J lost 6 bases, V lost 2 bases, and 15 bases had no gene match. The CDR3 spans 18 residues. The CDR3 here is CASSQPTRKTGRAGELFF. CDR3 sequence (DNA): TGTGCCAGCAGCCAACCGACCCGTAAGACAGGGCGAGCCGGGGAGCTGTTTTTT.

This CDR3 is CASSLAGPTDTQYF. DNA of the CDR3: TGTGCCAGCTCACTAGCGGGACCAACAGATACGCAGTATTTT. The chain recombines TRBV18 with TRBJ2-3; 8 bases map to TRBD2. The V gene's germline CDR1 is KGHSH and CDR2 LQKENI. The junction had 3 bases not matched to a gene; V was cut back by 4 bases and J by 3 bases. CDR3 size: 14 residues. The variable domain in full, completed from reference TRBV18 and TRBJ2-3, reads NAGVMQNPRHLVRRRGQEARLRCSPMKGHSHVYWYRQLPEEGLKFMVYLQKENIIDESGMPKERFSAEFPKEGPSILRIQQVVRGDSAAYFCASSLAGPTDTQYFGPGTRLTVL.

This clone has a single count. The V and J genes are TRBV28 and TRBJ2-5; possibly TRBD2 for D (5 bases). This CDR3 contains 14 residues. V gave up 5 bases and J gave up 2 bases, with 12 bases separating them. From germline, CDR1 is MDHEN and CDR2 SYDVKM. CDR3 nucleotides: TGTGCCAGCAGTCCGACGGGATCTCAAGAGACCCAGTACTTC. It translates to CASSPTGSQETQYF.

The chain joins TRBV30 to TRBJ1-1; 10 nucleotides agree with TRBD1. J lost 7 bases, V lost 3 bases, and 8 bases had no gene match. CDR3 size: 14 residues. Germline CDR1 and CDR2: GTSNPN and SVGIG (reference sequence). The CDR3 nucleotides read TGTGCCTGGAGCGCCGGGACAGGGGCCTTTGAAGCTTTCTTT. Encoded protein: CAWSAGTGAFEAFF.

At least ten counts were recorded for this clone. The chain employs TRBV27 and TRBJ2-7; TRBD1 matches at 10 bases. The CDR3 contains 15 residues. The ends lost 5 bases at V and 6 bases at J; junction bases unmatched: 10. Germline values: CDR1 MNHEY, CDR2 SMNVEV (reference sequence). The CDR3 reads CASSASGTGVSEQYF. CDR3 in DNA: TGTGCCAGCAGTGCGTCCGGGACAGGGGTATCCGAGCAGTACTTC.

The chain employs TRBV11-2 and TRBJ2-5, with 11 bases that match TRBD1. The CDR3 has 15 amino acids. With V trimmed by 5 bases and J by 1 base, 3 bases remained unmatched. Germline CDR1 SGHAT, CDR2 FQNNGV. CDR3 residues: CASSRTGGIQETQYF. The CDR3 DNA is TGTGCCAGCAGCCGGACAGGGGGCATCCAAGAGACCCAGTACTTC.

The CDR3 reads CSARTENTIYF. Here the CDR3 DNA reads TGCAGTGCTAGGACAGAAAACACCATATATTTT. The V gene is TRBV20-1, the J gene TRBJ1-3, with a tentative D call TRBD1 (5 bases). CDR1 DFQATT and CDR2 SNEGSKA come from the germline V gene (reference sequence). The CDR3 totals 11 residues. The V and J ends lost 3 bases and 6 bases respectively, with 6 bases between them.

This chain links TRBV14 with TRBJ2-5; 10 bases line up with TRBD1. The V gene end was trimmed by 3 bases and the J gene end by 2 bases; junction bases not matched to a gene: 9. The CDR3 runs 17 residues. Germline CDR1 reads SGHDN; CDR2 reads FVKESK. DNA for the CDR3: TGTGCCAGCAGCCAGGCCTGGGACAGGGGTTATCAAGAGACCCAGTACTTC. This gives the protein CASSQAWDRGYQETQYF.

V and J are TRBV9 and TRBJ1-2; the match to TRBD1 covers 7 bases. This CDR3 region has 15 residues. V gave up 0 bases and J gave up 6 bases; unmatched junction bases: 8. Germline values: CDR1 SGDLS, CDR2 YYNGEE. The CDR3 sequence is CASSVGGTELHGYTF. DNA for the CDR3: TGTGCCAGCAGCGTAGGTGGGACAGAGCTACATGGCTACACCTTC. The variable domain in full, with the rest retrieved from reference TRBV9 and TRBJ1-2, is DSGVTQTPKHLITATGQRVTLRCSPRSGDLSVYWYQQSLDQGLQFLIQYYNGEERAKGNILERFSAQQFPDLHSELNLSSLELGDSALYFCASSVGGTELHGYTFGSGTRLTVV.

V is TRBV14 and J is TRBJ2-1, with 7 nucleotides matching TRBD1. The CDR3 runs to 16 residues. Trimming took 3 bases from V and 3 from J; bases not matched to a gene: 8. Germline CDR1 is SGHDN and CDR2 is FVKESK. CDR3 amino acids: CASSHYRDRGYNEQFF. The CDR3 DNA is TGTGCCAGCAGCCACTACCGGGACAGAGGCTACAATGAGCAGTTCTTC.